The next 22 T cell receptor beta chains were all read from a single sample in a study of T-cell memory formation after mild COVID-19. TCRdb fed the 5' RACE reads into MiXCR, producing one record per CDR3 protein. Of 110,000 or so distinct CDR3 sequences listed, 22% are singletons. The sample comprised PBMCs or a T cell subset sorted from them (not recorded which). The receptors derive from a young man who had mild COVID-19 (a few samples of this study predate the infection). Cell type and time point are not known.

This chain connects TRBV11-2 to TRBJ2-3; 7 nucleotides agree with TRBD2. Germline assignment: CDR1 SGHAT and CDR2 FQNNGV. J was trimmed by 0 bases and V by 1 base; bases with no gene match: 4. The CDR3 has 16 residues. The CDR3 nucleotides are TGTGCCAGCAGCTTAGTGTGGCGGGGGAGCACAGATACGCAGTATTTT. Its translation: CASSLVWRGSTDTQYF.

This clonotype turned up a few times. The chain carries TRBV23-1 and TRBJ2-6; the D is unclear. TRBV23-1 is recorded as an ORF, its role being uncertain. CDR3 length: 15 residues. The ends were cut back, 7 bases at V and 0 bases at J, with 10 bases in the middle. The CDR3 bases are TGCGCCAGCAACCTTGGAAGCTCTGGGGCCAACGTCCTGACTTTC. Amino acids: CASNLGSSGANVLTF.

This clonotype showed up many times. The gene calls are TRBV9 and TRBJ1-3; the match to TRBD1 covers 7 bases. The trim removed 4 bases at V and 4 bases at J, leaving 5 bases unmatched. CDR1 is SGDLS and CDR2 is YYNGEE in the germline V gene. This CDR3 comprises 14 residues. The CDR3 region is CASSPQGGGNTIYF. The CDR3 DNA sequence: TGTGCCAGCAGCCCCCAGGGGGGGGGAAACACCATATATTTT.

This clonotype was seen only a few times. The chain employs TRBV14 and TRBJ2-7; no clear D gene. CDR3 length equals 15 residues. CDR1 and CDR2 from the germline V gene are SGHDN and FVKESK. Deletions cut 0 bases from V and 2 bases from J, with 11 bases between. The CDR3 region has the DNA TGTGCCAGCAGCCAAGATGTAGGTTTTCCCTACGAGCAGTACTTC. Protein sequence: CASSQDVGFPYEQYF.

This chain uses TRBV25-1 with TRBJ2-1; 9 bases line up with TRBD1. J was trimmed by 6 bases and V by 4 bases; bases with no gene match: 7. The germline gives CDR1 MGHDK, CDR2 SYGVNS. CDR3 size: 15 residues. CDR3 DNA: TGTGCCAGCAGTGCGACAGGGGGAGTAATCAATGAGCAGTTCTTC. This encodes CASSATGGVINEQFF. Using reference TRBV25-1 and TRBJ2-1 for the parts outside the CDR3, the full variable domain is EADIYQTPRYLVIGTGKKITLECSQTMGHDKMYWYQQDPGMELHLIHYSYGVNSTEKGDLSSESTVSRIRTEHFPLTLESARPSHTSQYLCASSATGGVINEQFFGPGTRLTVL.

The V call is TRBV11-2, the J call TRBJ2-1; no firm D call. Germline CDR1 SGHAT, CDR2 FQNNGV. V was pared by 5 bases and J by 0 bases, with 11 bases between. CDR3 length: 15 amino acids. The CDR3 DNA reads as TGTGCCAGCAGCCACCGAGGAAGCTCCTACAATGAGCAGTTCTTC. This encodes CASSHRGSSYNEQFF.

This clonotype was observed a few times. The CDR3 protein is CASSQDGTSGGAYTQYF. The CDR3 nucleotides read TGCGCCAGCAGCCAAGATGGGACTAGCGGGGGGGCGTATACGCAGTATTTT. The chain employs TRBV4-3 and TRBJ2-3; 16 nucleotides match TRBD2. V lost 0 bases, J lost 7 bases, and 4 bases stayed unmatched. Germline V gene lookup returns CDR1 LGHNA and CDR2 YSLEER. The CDR3 contains 17 residues.

This clonotype has a handful of counts. The rearrangement joins TRBV4-2 to TRBJ2-1; a weak D match, TRBD2 (6 bases). Germline V gene sequence: CDR1 LGHNA, CDR2 YNFKEQ. This CDR3 spans 15 amino acids. V gave up 1 base and J gave up 0 bases, with 7 bases separating them. The CDR3 DNA is TGTGCCAGCAGCCAAGTGACTAGCTCCTACAATGAGCAGTTCTTC. The encoded protein is CASSQVTSSYNEQFF.

V is TRBV7-8 and J is TRBJ1-6; D remains ambiguous. V lost 5 bases to trimming and J lost 9 bases, with 11 bases between them. The CDR3 runs to 13 residues. The V gene's germline CDR1 is SGHVS and CDR2 FQNEAQ. The chain's CDR3 is CASSLDPSSPLHF. The CDR3 nucleotides read TGTGCCAGCAGCCTTGACCCCAGTTCACCCCTCCACTTT.

This CDR3 is CASSRDRAGQPQHF. Here the CDR3 DNA reads TGTGCCAGCAGCCGCGACAGGGCTGGTCAGCCCCAGCATTTT. The gene calls are TRBV6-5 and TRBJ1-5; TRBD1 matches at 7 bases. The V gene's germline CDR1 is MNHEY and CDR2 SVGAGI. The CDR3 has 14 amino acids. Losses at the gene ends were 6 bases for V and 6 bases for J; bases not matched to a gene: 8.

The chain recombines TRBV4-3 with TRBJ2-1, with 9 bases identical to TRBD1. Germline V gives CDR1 LGHNA, CDR2 YSLEER. The CDR3 consists of 16 residues. V shed 3 bases, J shed 5 bases, and the junction held 8 bases outside the gene matches. The CDR3 DNA follows: TGCGCCAGCAGCCAGTACAGGGGGCGCATCGACAATGAGCAGTTCTTC. This encodes CASSQYRGRIDNEQFF.

The V call is TRBV2, the J call TRBJ1-5, with unresolved D. The germline CDR1 and CDR2 sequences are SNHLY and FYNNEI. Trimming shortened V by 6 bases and J by 0 bases, and 12 bases separated the two germline ends. The CDR3 is 15 residues long. The CDR3 is CASSDDGYSNQPQHF. As DNA, the CDR3 is TGTGCCAGCAGCGACGATGGTTATAGCAATCAGCCCCAGCATTTT.

This clonotype was picked up many times. The genes are TRBV6-5 and TRBJ1-1; D possibly corresponds to TRBD1 (6 bases). Trimming took 0 bases from V and 5 from J, leaving 19 bases between them. This CDR3 has 17 residues. Per germline, CDR1 MNHEY and CDR2 SVGAGI. The CDR3: CASSYSFSGGTMTEAFF. Written as DNA, the CDR3 is TGTGCCAGCAGTTACTCGTTTAGTGGTGGGACAATGACTGAAGCTTTCTTT.

J is TRBJ2-3 and V is TRBV7-8, with D possibly matching TRBD2 (5 bases). Germline V gene data show CDR1 as SGHVS and CDR2 as FQNEAQ. Trimming took off 10 bases at V and 0 bases at J, with 29 bases between the two ends. The CDR3 length is 19 residues. The CDR3 loop is CATHPSLALADPSTDTQYF. The CDR3 DNA follows: TGTGCCACCCACCCCAGTCTAGCCCTGGCCGATCCTAGCACAGATACGCAGTATTTT.

There are many counts of this clonotype. V and J are TRBV11-2 and TRBJ2-3; D may be TRBD2 (6 bases). V shed 5 bases and J shed 2 bases, with 14 bases lying between them. The CDR3 sequence is 15 residues long. CDR1 and CDR2 (germline): SGHAT, FQNNGV. CDR3 region: CASSLVGGTTDTQYF. In DNA form, the CDR3 reads TGTGCCAGCAGCCTAGTCGGGGGAACCACAGATACGCAGTATTTT.

V gene TRBV4-3 combines with J gene TRBJ2-2; D might be TRBD2 (6 bases). Germline values: CDR1 LGHNA, CDR2 YSLEER. This CDR3 has 15 residues. V gave up 3 bases and J gave up 2 bases, with 10 bases separating them. The CDR3 DNA reads TGCGCCAGCAGCCATTACGGGGGAAACACCGGGGAGCTGTTTTTT. It yields the protein CASSHYGGNTGELFF.

V gene TRBV20-1 combines with J gene TRBJ2-5, with 7 bases fitting TRBD2. With V trimmed by 1 base and J by 4 bases, 6 bases remained unmatched. Germline V gene lookup returns CDR1 DFQATT and CDR2 SNEGSKA (reference sequence). The CDR3 spans 14 residues. Written as DNA, the CDR3 is TGCAGTGCTAGAGGCGGACTAGTGAGAGAGACCCAGTACTTC. This gives the protein CSARGGLVRETQYF.

V is TRBV7-8 and J is TRBJ2-5; a possible D gene is TRBD2 (6 bases). Germline loops: CDR1 SGHVS, CDR2 FQNEAQ. Trimming cost V 4 bases and J 3 bases, with 18 bases left between them. CDR3 size: 16 residues. In DNA, the CDR3 is TGTGCCAGCAGCTCCTTCGGGTCGCGGGGAGAAGAGACCCAGTACTTC. It yields the protein CASSSFGSRGEETQYF. Full variable domain (rest looked up from reference TRBV7-8 and TRBJ2-5): GAGVSQSPRYKVAKRGQDVALRCDPISGHVSLFWYQQALGQGPEFLTYFQNEAQLDKSGLPSDRFFAERPEGSVSTLKIQRTQQEDSAVYLCASSSFGSRGEETQYFGPGTRLLVL.

This sequence joins TRBV6-5 and TRBJ2-3, with TRBD2 matching 7 bases. CDR1 MNHEY and CDR2 SVGAGI come from the germline V gene. The CDR3 extends over 18 amino acids. With V trimmed by 0 bases and J by 3 bases, 12 bases remained unmatched. The CDR3 region has the DNA TGTGCCAGCAGTTACTCAGGCGTGGGCGGGAGCGTAACAGATACGCAGTATTTT. Translation: CASSYSGVGGSVTDTQYF.

DNA of the CDR3: TGTGCCAGCAGTAGGGTCACCGGGGAGCTGTTTTTT. It specifies CASSRVTGELFF. The V call is TRBV27, the J call TRBJ2-2; the D is unclear. Germline V gene sequence: CDR1 MNHEY, CDR2 SMNVEV (reference sequence). The CDR3 sequence is 12 residues long. V was trimmed by 5 bases and J by 4 bases, leaving 5 bases between them.

The genes are TRBV29-1 and TRBJ2-7, with D perhaps being TRBD1 or TRBD2 (5 bases each). V lost 1 base to trimming and J lost 6 bases, with 10 bases between them. CDR3 length: 12 amino acids. Germline V CDR1 and CDR2: SQVTM, ANQGSEA. In DNA, the CDR3 is TGCAGCGTTGAAGTACTAGGGGTCGAGCAGTACTTC. This sequence encodes CSVEVLGVEQYF.

The chain joins TRBV5-1 to TRBJ2-3; 7 bases fit TRBD1. Trimming at V came to 8 bases and at J to 3 bases, leaving 9 bases not matched to a gene. The CDR3 is 14 amino acids. In germline, CDR1 is SGHRS, CDR2 YFSETQ. The CDR3 reads CASQKQGSTDTQYF. The CDR3 nucleotides read TGCGCCAGTCAAAAACAGGGGTCGACAGATACGCAGTATTTT. The variable domain in full, completed from reference TRBV5-1 and TRBJ2-3, reads KAGVTQTPRYLIKTRGQQVTLSCSPISGHRSVSWYQQTPGQGLQFLFEYFSETQRNKGNFPGRFSGRQFSNSRSEMNVSTLELGDSALYLCASQKQGSTDTQYFGPGTRLTVL.